This T cell receptor beta chain was retrieved from a study of cytomegalovirus exposure and HLA in healthy donors. As concerns this clone: Its cognate antigen is unknown.

CDR1 is KGHSH, CDR2 LQKENI, per germline. With V trimmed by 6 bases and J by 3 bases, 7 bases remained unmatched. The CDR3 has 14 residues. The PCR used 60 Vbeta and 13 Jbeta primers. Sequencing used immunoSEQ multiplex PCR; TCRdb keeps in-frame clones, though not all of them. Among approximately 140,000 clones listed, 77% were seen once. Findings and caveats of the study: Sequencing had likely introduced a cluster of highly shared sequence variants as an artifact.

The chain uses TRBV18 and TRBJ2-7; 8 positions agree with TRBD1. The clonotype comes from a female donor in good health and CMV-seronegative. What was sequenced was PBMCs. Written as DNA, the CDR3 is TGTGCCAGCTCTACCGGGACAGGCCACTACGAGCAGTACTTC. It translates to CASSTGTGHYEQYF.